Shown below are 23 T cell receptor beta chains from a single sample sequenced in a study of blood T cell repertoires in COVID-19 (dated by TCRdb to the early 2020s). Libraries were built with the immunoSEQ multiplex PCR assay. In TCRdb, the immuneACCESS table is reduced to in-frame sequences with V and J assigned. These tables do not hold every clone; where another copy was compared, an unresolved V gene accounts for under half, and the others remain unexplained. Present in this sample are roughly 290,000 clones, almost 90% of which were seen just once. The top ten constitute about 1.7% of the sample. Sequenced: PBMCs or T cells enriched from blood (not recorded which). The receptors stem from a woman younger than 30 with acute COVID-19.

V is TRBV4-2 and J is TRBJ2-3, with a possible D match to TRBD2 (7 bases). V lost 4 bases to trimming and J lost 2 bases, with 19 bases between them. Germline V gene lookup returns CDR1 LGHNA and CDR2 YNFKEQ. The CDR3 is 17 residues long. The CDR3 nucleotides are TGTGCCAGCAGCCCAGGGGCTAGCGGTTTCAACACAGATACGCAGTATTTT. Protein: CASSPGASGFNTDTQYF.

V is TRBV4-1 and J is TRBJ2-7; D may be TRBD1 (5 bases). The germline V gene encodes CDR1 MGHRA and CDR2 YSYEKL. Trimming shortened V by 0 bases and J by 1 base, and 22 bases separated the two germline ends. The length of the CDR3 is 19 residues. The CDR3 nucleotides read TGCGCCAGCAGCCAAGATGGGTGGGGCGAGCCACGCCCTTCCTACGAGCAGTACTTC. As protein: CASSQDGWGEPRPSYEQYF.

V and J are TRBV7-9 and TRBJ2-5, with 7 bases matching TRBD2. Germline assignment: CDR1 SEHNR and CDR2 FQNEAQ (reference sequence). V was clipped by 3 bases and J by 6 bases; unmatched bases: 10. The CDR3 covers 15 residues. CDR3 bases: TGTGCCAGCAGCTTGTCAAGAGCGGGAACGCAGACCCAGTACTTC. Protein: CASSLSRAGTQTQYF.

The chain uses TRBV7-8 and TRBJ2-3; 11 nucleotides agree with TRBD2. The V gene's germline CDR1 is SGHVS and CDR2 FQNEAQ. The CDR3 totals 15 residues. V lost 5 bases, J lost 4 bases, and 5 bases stayed unmatched. The DNA of the CDR3 is TGTGCCAGCAGCGGTAGCGGGAGGGGGGCAGATACGCAGTATTTT. Translation gives CASSGSGRGADTQYF. Based on the CDR3 plus reference TRBV7-8 and TRBJ2-3, the full variable domain is GAGVSQSPRYKVAKRGQDVALRCDPISGHVSLFWYQQALGQGPEFLTYFQNEAQLDKSGLPSDRFFAERPEGSVSTLKIQRTQQEDSAVYLCASSGSGRGADTQYFGPGTRLTVL.

The chain is built from TRBV11-2 and TRBJ2-1, with D possibly TRBD2 on 5 matching bases. Trimming pared 2 bases from V and 8 bases from J, leaving 22 bases between. CDR1 is SGHAT, CDR2 FQNNGV, per germline. CDR3 length: 17 residues. The CDR3 region has the DNA TGTGCCAGCAGCTTAAGTCTAGCCACTCCTATCCTGGATGAGCAGTTCTTC. The encoded protein is CASSLSLATPILDEQFF.

V gene TRBV7-6 combines with J gene TRBJ1-1; tentative D call: TRBD1 (5 bases). Germline CDR1 and CDR2: SGHVS and FNYEAQ. CDR3 length: 15 residues. Trimming pared 1 base from V and 5 bases from J, leaving 14 bases between. As DNA, the CDR3 is TGTGCCAGCAGCTTAGGGCTAGGGAAGGGGACTGAAGCTTTCTTT. It encodes CASSLGLGKGTEAFF.

The chain couples TRBV14 to TRBJ2-2, with TRBD2 matching over 8 bases. The CDR3 runs 17 residues. Germline loops: CDR1 SGHDN, CDR2 FVKESK. Trimming took 0 bases from V and 1 from J; bases not matched to a gene: 4. The CDR3 nucleotides are TGTGCCAGCAGCCAAGAATGGGCGGGAGGGAACACCGGGGAGCTGTTTTTT. It codes for CASSQEWAGGNTGELFF.

This chain links TRBV3-1 (or the pseudogene TRBV3-2) with TRBJ1-4; no reliable D call. Germline V gene sequence: CDR1 LGHDT, CDR2 YNNKEL (reference sequence). The V and J ends lost 6 bases and 4 bases respectively, with 21 bases between them. This CDR3 spans 17 amino acids. The CDR3 is CASSLRYRELRNEKLFF. CDR3 nucleotides: TGTGCCAGCAGTCTTCGGTACCGCGAACTGCGTAATGAAAAACTGTTTTTT.

The chain links TRBV2 to TRBJ1-2; the match to TRBD1 covers 8 bases. Germline lookup yields CDR1 SNHLY and CDR2 FYNNEI. This CDR3 contains 14 residues. Trimming cost V 5 bases and J 2 bases; bases outside gene matches: 4. The CDR3 sequence: CASSRQGINYGYTF. The CDR3 region has the DNA TGTGCCAGCAGTCGACAGGGGATCAACTATGGCTACACCTTC.

This clone is labeled medium-sized. The chain carries TRBV4-2 and TRBJ2-7, with D possibly TRBD1 on 6 matching bases. Looked up from germline, CDR1 is LGHNA and CDR2 is YNFKEQ. The CDR3 contains 14 residues. V lost 0 bases to trimming and J lost 6 bases, with 12 bases between them. The DNA for the CDR3 is TGTGCCAGCAGCCAAGAGTTGACAGGAGGCGAGCAGTACTTC. Translated, it gives CASSQELTGGEQYF.

This chain joins TRBV5-6 and TRBJ2-2; D perhaps matches TRBD1 (6 bases). Between the trimmed V and J ends, which lost 4 bases and 7 bases, there was a span of 17 bases. CDR3 length equals 15 residues. CDR1 is SGHDT, CDR2 YYEEEE, per germline. The CDR3 DNA follows: TGTGCCAGCAGCCCACTGGACAGTTCGATCGGGGAGCTGTTTTTT. Translating gives CASSPLDSSIGELFF.

The V call is TRBV7-9, the J call TRBJ2-1; 7 positions agree with TRBD1. This CDR3 has 15 amino acids. CDR1 is SEHNR, CDR2 FQNEAQ, per germline (reference sequence). Trimming took 6 bases from V and 0 from J; bases not matched to a gene: 5. CDR3 region: CASRKGQSSYNEQFF. In DNA, the CDR3 is TGTGCCAGCAGAAAGGGACAGAGCTCCTACAATGAGCAGTTCTTC.

V gene TRBV11-2 combines with J gene TRBJ2-5, with a possible D match to TRBD1 (6 bases). Between the trimmed V and J ends, which lost 5 bases and 1 base, there was a span of 17 bases. Germline CDR1 and CDR2: SGHAT and FQNNGV. The CDR3 covers 16 residues. CDR3 in amino acids: CASSQPGHAIQETQYF. In nucleotides, the CDR3 is TGTGCCAGCAGCCAACCGGGACACGCGATCCAAGAGACCCAGTACTTC.

This chain connects TRBV19 to TRBJ2-7; D perhaps matches TRBD1 (6 bases). CDR1 is LNHDA, CDR2 SQIVND, per germline (reference sequence). The CDR3 contains 15 residues. V shed 5 bases and J shed 4 bases, with 18 bases lying between them. The CDR3 spells CASSLGDIHLYEQYF. CDR3 nucleotides: TGTGCCAGTAGTCTTGGGGACATACATTTGTACGAGCAGTACTTC.

The chain is built from TRBV2 and TRBJ2-1, with 13 bases aligning to TRBD2. CDR3 length: 18 amino acids. Germline loops: CDR1 SNHLY, CDR2 FYNNEI. The V and J ends lost 5 bases and 1 base, in that order; junction bases with no gene match: 8. The CDR3 DNA sequence: TGTGCCAGCAGTCAAACTAGCGGGAGGGCGATGTCCTACAATGAGCAGTTCTTC. Translating it yields CASSQTSGRAMSYNEQFF.

V gene TRBV15 combines with J gene TRBJ1-1; no firm D call. V dropped 2 bases and J dropped 8 bases, with 9 bases sitting between them. The CDR3 covers 12 residues. Germline assignment: CDR1 LNHNV and CDR2 YYDKDF (reference sequence). The CDR3 region has the DNA TGTGCCACCAGCAGACCACTCCGGGAAGCTTTCTTT. Translation: CATSRPLREAFF.

The chain recombines TRBV28 with TRBJ1-5; D is uncertain. The V gene lost 2 bases and the J gene lost 0 bases, with 11 bases spanning the gap. CDR1 and CDR2 (germline): MDHEN, SYDVKM. The CDR3 has 16 residues. The DNA for the CDR3 is TGTGCCAGCAGTTTAGCCGAGTTCTATAGCAATCAGCCCCAGCATTTT. This encodes CASSLAEFYSNQPQHF.

The chain combines TRBV6-6 with TRBJ2-1; D call uncertain. This CDR3 has 17 residues. V was pared by 5 bases and J by 1 base, with 18 bases between. Germline CDR1 MNHNY, CDR2 SVGAGI (reference sequence). DNA for the CDR3: TGTGCCAGCAGTCGCCCTTCTAGAATCCATTCCTACAATGAGCAGTTCTTC. As protein: CASSRPSRIHSYNEQFF.

V usage is TRBV28 and J usage is TRBJ2-7, with 7 nucleotides matching TRBD1. CDR1 is MDHEN and CDR2 is SYDVKM in the germline V gene. With 5 bases clipped from V and 2 bases from J, the junction kept 12 bases outside the gene matches. CDR3 length: 16 amino acids. CDR3 in amino acids: CASSTPTGSRAYEQYF. DNA for the CDR3: TGTGCCAGCAGTACCCCGACAGGGTCGAGAGCCTACGAGCAGTACTTC. The complete variable domain, with remaining parts taken from reference TRBV28 and TRBJ2-7, reads DVKVTQSSRYLVKRTGEKVFLECVQDMDHENMFWYRQDPGLGLRLIYFSYDVKMKEKGDIPEGYSVSREKKERFSLILESASTNQTSMYLCASSTPTGSRAYEQYFGPGTRLTVT.

This clone has just a few counts. This sequence joins TRBV6-2 or TRBV6-3 and TRBJ1-1; D is possibly TRBD1 (6 bases). The CDR3 totals 12 residues. Per the germline V gene, CDR1 is MNHEY and CDR2 is SVGEGT. V shed 5 bases and J shed 9 bases, with 13 bases lying between them. The CDR3 sequence: CASSNYRAQAFF. The CDR3 bases are TGTGCCAGCAGTAACTACAGGGCCCAAGCTTTCTTT.

The chain is built from TRBV9 and TRBJ1-3; a possible D gene is TRBD1 (6 bases). This CDR3 is 16 amino acids long. CDR1 and CDR2 from the germline V gene are SGDLS and YYNGEE. Trimming cost V 4 bases and J 1 base, with 15 bases left between them. This CDR3 is CASSTPGQLSGNTIYF. In DNA, the CDR3 is TGTGCCAGCAGCACCCCGGGACAACTATCTGGAAACACCATATATTTT.

This clone came up once. The chain links TRBV4-2 to TRBJ2-2; D unresolved. This CDR3 spans 12 amino acids. CDR1 and CDR2 (germline): LGHNA, YNFKEQ. Trimming shortened V by 0 bases and J by 7 bases, and 3 bases separated the two germline ends. The CDR3 DNA follows: TGTGCCAGCAGCCAAGAGAGCGGGGAGCTGTTTTTT. It codes for CASSQESGELFF.

The chain uses TRBV30 and TRBJ1-4, with 10 bases fitting TRBD1. Germline V lookup: CDR1 GTSNPN, CDR2 SVGIG (reference sequence). J was trimmed by 7 bases and V by 0 bases; bases with no gene match: 5. The CDR3 spans 15 residues. As DNA, the CDR3 is TGTGCCTGGAGTGTACGGGGGACAGGGGCTGAAAAACTGTTTTTT. Translating it yields CAWSVRGTGAEKLFF.